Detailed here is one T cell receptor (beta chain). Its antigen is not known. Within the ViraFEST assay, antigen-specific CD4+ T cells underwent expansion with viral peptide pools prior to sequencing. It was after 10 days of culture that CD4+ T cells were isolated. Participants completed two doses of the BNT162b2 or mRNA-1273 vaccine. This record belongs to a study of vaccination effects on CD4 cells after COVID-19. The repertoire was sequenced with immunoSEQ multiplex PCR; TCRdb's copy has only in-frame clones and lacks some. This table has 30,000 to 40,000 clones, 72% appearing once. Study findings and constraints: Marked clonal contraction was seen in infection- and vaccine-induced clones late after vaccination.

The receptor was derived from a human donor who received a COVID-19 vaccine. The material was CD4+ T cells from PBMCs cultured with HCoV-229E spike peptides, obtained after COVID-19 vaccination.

CDR3 region: CASSPTGGRGYTF. DNA of the CDR3: TGTGCCAGTAGTCCAACAGGGGGAAGAGGCTACACCTTC. The genes are TRBV19 and TRBJ1-2; 8 nucleotides line up with TRBD1. The V and J ends lost 5 bases and 8 bases, in that order; junction bases with no gene match: 7. The CDR3 runs 13 residues. CDR1 LNHDA and CDR2 SQIVND come from the germline V gene (reference sequence).